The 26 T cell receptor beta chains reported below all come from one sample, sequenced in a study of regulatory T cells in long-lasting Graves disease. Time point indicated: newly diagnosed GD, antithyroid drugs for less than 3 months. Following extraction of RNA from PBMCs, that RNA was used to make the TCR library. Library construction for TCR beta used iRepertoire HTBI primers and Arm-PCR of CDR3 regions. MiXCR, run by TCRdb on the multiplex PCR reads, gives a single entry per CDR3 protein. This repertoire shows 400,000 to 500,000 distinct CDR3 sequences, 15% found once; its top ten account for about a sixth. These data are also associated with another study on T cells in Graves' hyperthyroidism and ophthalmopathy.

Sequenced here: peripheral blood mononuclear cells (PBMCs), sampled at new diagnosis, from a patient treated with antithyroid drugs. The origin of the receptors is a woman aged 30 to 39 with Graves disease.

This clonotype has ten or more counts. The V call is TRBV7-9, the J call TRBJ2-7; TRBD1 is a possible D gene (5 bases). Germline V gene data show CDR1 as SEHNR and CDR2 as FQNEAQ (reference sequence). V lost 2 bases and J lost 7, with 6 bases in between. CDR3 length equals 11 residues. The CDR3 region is CASSLQGEQYF. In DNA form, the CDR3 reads TGTGCCAGCAGCTTACAGGGTGAGCAGTACTTC.

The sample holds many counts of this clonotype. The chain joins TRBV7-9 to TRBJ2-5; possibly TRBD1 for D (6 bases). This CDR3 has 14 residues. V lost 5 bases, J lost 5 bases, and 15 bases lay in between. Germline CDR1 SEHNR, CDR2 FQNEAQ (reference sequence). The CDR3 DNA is TGTGCCAGCAGCAACCTAAGGGGGACGGAGACCCAGTACTTC. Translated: CASSNLRGTETQYF. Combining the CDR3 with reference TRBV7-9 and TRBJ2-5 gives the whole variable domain DTGVSQNPRHKITKRGQNVTFRCDPISEHNRLYWYRQTLGQGPEFLTYFQNEAQLEKSRLLSDRFSAERPKGSFSTLEIQRTEQGDSAMYLCASSNLRGTETQYFGPGTRLLVL.

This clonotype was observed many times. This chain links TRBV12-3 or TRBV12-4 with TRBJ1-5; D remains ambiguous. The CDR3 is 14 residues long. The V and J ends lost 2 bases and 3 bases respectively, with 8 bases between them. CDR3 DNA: TGTGCCAGCAGTTTAAGACTGTACAATCAGCCCCAGCATTTT. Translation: CASSLRLYNQPQHF.

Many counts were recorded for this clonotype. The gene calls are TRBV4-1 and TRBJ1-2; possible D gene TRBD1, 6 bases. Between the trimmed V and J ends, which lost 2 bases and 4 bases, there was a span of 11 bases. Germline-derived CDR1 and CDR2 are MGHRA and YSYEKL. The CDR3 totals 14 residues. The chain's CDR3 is CASSQSGQRYGYTF. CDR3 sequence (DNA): TGCGCCAGCAGCCAAAGTGGACAGCGCTATGGCTACACCTTC.

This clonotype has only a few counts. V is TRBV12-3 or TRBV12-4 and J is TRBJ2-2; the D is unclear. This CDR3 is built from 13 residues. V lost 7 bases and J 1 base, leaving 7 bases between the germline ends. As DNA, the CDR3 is TGTGCCAGCAACCAGCTGAACACCGGGGAGCTGTTTTTT. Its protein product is CASNQLNTGELFF.

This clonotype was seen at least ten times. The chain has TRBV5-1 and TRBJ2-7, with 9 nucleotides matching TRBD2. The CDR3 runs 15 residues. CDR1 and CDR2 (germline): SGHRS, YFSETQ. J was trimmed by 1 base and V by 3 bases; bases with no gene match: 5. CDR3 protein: CASSWRLADSYEQYF. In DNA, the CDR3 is TGCGCCAGCAGCTGGCGACTAGCGGATTCCTACGAGCAGTACTTC. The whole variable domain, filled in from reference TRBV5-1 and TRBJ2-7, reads KAGVTQTPRYLIKTRGQQVTLSCSPISGHRSVSWYQQTPGQGLQFLFEYFSETQRNKGNFPGRFSGRQFSNSRSEMNVSTLELGDSALYLCASSWRLADSYEQYFGPGTRLTVT.

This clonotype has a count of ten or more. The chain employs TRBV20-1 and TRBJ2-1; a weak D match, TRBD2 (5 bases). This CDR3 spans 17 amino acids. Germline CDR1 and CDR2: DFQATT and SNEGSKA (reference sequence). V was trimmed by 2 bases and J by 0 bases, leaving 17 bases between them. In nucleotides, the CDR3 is TGCAGTGCTAGACATCCCTCGACGGGAAGCTCCTACAATGAGCAGTTCTTC. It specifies CSARHPSTGSSYNEQFF.

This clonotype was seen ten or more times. DNA of the CDR3: TGTGCCTGGAGCCTACCCCCCCCGGACGGCTACAATGAGCAGTTCTTC. It encodes CAWSLPPPDGYNEQFF. This chain links TRBV30 with TRBJ2-1; D is ambiguous. The CDR3 runs 16 residues. Trimming pared 3 bases from V and 3 bases from J, leaving 18 bases between. Germline CDR1 reads GTSNPN; CDR2 reads SVGIG (reference sequence).

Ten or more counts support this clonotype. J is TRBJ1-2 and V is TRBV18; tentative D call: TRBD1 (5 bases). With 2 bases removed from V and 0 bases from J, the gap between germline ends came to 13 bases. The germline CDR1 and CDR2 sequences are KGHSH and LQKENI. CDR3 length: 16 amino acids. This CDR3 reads CASSPWMGRTNYGYTF. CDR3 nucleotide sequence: TGTGCCAGCTCACCATGGATGGGGCGGACTAACTATGGCTACACCTTC. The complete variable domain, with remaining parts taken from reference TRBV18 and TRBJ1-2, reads NAGVMQNPRHLVRRRGQEARLRCSPMKGHSHVYWYRQLPEEGLKFMVYLQKENIIDESGMPKERFSAEFPKEGPSILRIQQVVRGDSAAYFCASSPWMGRTNYGYTFGSGTRLTVV.

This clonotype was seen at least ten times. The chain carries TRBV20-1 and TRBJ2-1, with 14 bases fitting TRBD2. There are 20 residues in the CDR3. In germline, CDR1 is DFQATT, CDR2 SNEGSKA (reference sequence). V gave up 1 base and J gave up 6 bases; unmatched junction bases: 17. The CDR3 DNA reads TGCAGTGCTAGAGCGACATTGGGACTAGCGGGAGTTCCAAGGGTCAATGAGCAGTTCTTC. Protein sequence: CSARATLGLAGVPRVNEQFF.

CDR3 nucleotide sequence: TGCAGTTTTTTTAAGACTGGGACAGATACGCAGTATTTT. As protein: CSFFKTGTDTQYF. The chain recombines TRBV20-1 with TRBJ2-3; D is undetermined. Trimming cost V 8 bases and J 3 bases, with 15 bases left between them. The V gene's germline CDR1 is DFQATT and CDR2 SNEGSKA (reference sequence). This CDR3 has 13 amino acids.

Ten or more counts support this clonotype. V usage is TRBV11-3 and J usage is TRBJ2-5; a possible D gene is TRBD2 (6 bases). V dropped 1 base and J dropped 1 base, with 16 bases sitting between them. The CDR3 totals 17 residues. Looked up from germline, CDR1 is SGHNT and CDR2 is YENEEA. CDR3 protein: CASSLGSTGLLQETQYF. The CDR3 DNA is TGTGCCAGCAGCTTAGGGTCCACGGGACTCCTCCAAGAGACCCAGTACTTC.

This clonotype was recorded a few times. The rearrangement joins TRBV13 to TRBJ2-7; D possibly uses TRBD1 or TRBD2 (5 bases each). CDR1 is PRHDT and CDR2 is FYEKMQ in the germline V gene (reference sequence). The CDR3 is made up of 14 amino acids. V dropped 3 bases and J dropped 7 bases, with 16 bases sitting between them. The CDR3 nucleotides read TGTGCCAGCAGCTTGGGACGGCTTTCAGGGGAGCAGTACTTC. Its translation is CASSLGRLSGEQYF. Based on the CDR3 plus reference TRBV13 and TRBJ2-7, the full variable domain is AAGVIQSPRHLIKEKRETATLKCYPIPRHDTVYWYQQGPGQDPQFLISFYEKMQSDKGSIPDRFSAQQFSDYHSELNMSSLELGDSALYFCASSLGRLSGEQYFGPGTRLTVT.

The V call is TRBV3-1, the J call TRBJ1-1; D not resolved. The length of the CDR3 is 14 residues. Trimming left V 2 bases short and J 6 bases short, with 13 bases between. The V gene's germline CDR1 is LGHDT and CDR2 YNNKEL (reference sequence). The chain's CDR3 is CASSQRQRVAEAFF. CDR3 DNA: TGTGCCAGCAGCCAAAGACAAAGGGTAGCTGAAGCTTTCTTT.

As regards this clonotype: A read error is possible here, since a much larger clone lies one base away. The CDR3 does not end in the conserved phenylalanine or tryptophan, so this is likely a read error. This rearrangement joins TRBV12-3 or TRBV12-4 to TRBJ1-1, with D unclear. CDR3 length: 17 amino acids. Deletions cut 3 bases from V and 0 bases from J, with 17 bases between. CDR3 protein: CASSFPSTEGVNTEAFS. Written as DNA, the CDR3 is TGTGCCAGCAGTTTCCCCTCGACGGAGGGAGTGAACACTGAAGCTTTCTCT.

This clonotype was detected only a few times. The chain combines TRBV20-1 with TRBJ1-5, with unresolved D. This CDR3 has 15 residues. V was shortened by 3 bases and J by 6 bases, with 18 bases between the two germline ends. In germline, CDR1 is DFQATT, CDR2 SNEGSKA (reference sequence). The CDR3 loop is CSARDPRSRIQPQHF. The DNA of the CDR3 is TGCAGTGCTAGGGACCCAAGGTCTCGCATTCAGCCCCAGCATTTT.

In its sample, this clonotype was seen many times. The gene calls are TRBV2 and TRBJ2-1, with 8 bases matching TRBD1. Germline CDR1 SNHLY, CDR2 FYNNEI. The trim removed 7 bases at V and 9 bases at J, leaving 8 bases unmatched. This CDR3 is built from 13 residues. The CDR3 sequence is CASTEETGGEQFF. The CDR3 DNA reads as TGTGCCAGCACCGAAGAAACAGGGGGTGAGCAGTTCTTC.

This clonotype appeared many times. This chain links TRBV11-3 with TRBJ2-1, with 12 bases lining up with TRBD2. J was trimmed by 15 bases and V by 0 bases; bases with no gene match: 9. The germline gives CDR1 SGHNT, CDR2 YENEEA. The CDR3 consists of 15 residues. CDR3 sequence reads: CASSLETSGSLKMFF. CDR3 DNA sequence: TGTGCCAGCAGCTTAGAGACTAGCGGGAGTTTGAAGATGTTCTTC.

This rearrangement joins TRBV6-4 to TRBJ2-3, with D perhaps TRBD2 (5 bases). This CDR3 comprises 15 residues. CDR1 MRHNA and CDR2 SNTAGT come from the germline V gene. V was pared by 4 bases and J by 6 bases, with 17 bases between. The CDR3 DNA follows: TGTGCCAGCAGTGGAGGCGGGCCCGACGGGGATACGCAGTATTTT. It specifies CASSGGGPDGDTQYF.

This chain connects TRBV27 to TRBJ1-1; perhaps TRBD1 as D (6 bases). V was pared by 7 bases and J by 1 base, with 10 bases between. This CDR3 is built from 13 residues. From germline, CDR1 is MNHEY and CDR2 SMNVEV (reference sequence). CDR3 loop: CASKLGGNTEAFF. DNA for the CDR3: TGTGCCAGCAAGTTAGGGGGGAACACTGAAGCTTTCTTT.

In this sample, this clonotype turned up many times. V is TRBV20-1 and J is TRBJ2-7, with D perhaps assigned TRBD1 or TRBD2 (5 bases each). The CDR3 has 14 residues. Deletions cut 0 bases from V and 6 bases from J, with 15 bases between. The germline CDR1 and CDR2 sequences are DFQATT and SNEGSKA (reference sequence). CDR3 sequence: CSARDGGKKIEQYF. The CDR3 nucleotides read TGCAGTGCTAGAGATGGGGGAAAGAAAATCGAGCAGTACTTC.

CDR3 in amino acids: CATSPGSWYGNEQFF. The DNA for the CDR3 is TGTGCCACCAGCCCCGGGAGTTGGTATGGCAATGAGCAGTTCTTC. The chain combines TRBV24-1 with TRBJ2-1; tentatively, D is TRBD2 (6 bases). Looked up from germline, CDR1 is KGHDR and CDR2 is SFDVKD. This CDR3 has 15 amino acids. V lost 7 bases, J lost 6 bases, and 18 bases lay in between.

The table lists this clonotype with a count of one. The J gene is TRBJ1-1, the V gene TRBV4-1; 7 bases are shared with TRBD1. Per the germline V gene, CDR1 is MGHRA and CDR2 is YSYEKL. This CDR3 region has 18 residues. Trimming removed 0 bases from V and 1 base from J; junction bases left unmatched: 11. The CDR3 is CASSQDARQGRRNTEAFF. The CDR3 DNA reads TGCGCCAGCAGCCAAGATGCCCGACAGGGTAGGAGGAACACTGAAGCTTTCTTT.

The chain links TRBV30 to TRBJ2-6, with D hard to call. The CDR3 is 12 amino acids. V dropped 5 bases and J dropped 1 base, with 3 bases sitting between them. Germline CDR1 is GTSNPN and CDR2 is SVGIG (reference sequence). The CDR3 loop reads CAWGSGANVLTF. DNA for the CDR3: TGTGCCTGGGGGTCTGGGGCCAACGTCCTGACTTTC.

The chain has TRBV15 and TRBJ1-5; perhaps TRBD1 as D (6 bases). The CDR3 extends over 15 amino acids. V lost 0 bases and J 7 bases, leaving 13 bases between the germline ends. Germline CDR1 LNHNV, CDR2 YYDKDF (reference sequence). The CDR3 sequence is CATSRDLAGAQPQHF. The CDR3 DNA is TGTGCCACCAGCAGAGATCTCGCGGGGGCACAGCCCCAGCATTTT.

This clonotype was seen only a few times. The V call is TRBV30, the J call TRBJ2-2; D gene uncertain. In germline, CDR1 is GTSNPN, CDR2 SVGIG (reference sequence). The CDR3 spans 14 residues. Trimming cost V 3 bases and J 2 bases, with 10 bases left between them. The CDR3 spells CAWRRQPNTGELFF. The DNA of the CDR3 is TGTGCCTGGAGACGCCAGCCCAACACCGGGGAGCTGTTTTTT. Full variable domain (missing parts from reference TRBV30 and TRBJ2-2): SQTIHQWPATLVQPVGSPLSLECTVEGTSNPNLYWYRQAAGRGLQLLFYSVGIGQISSEVPQNLSASRPQDRQFILSSKKLLLSDSGFYLCAWRRQPNTGELFFGEGSRLTVL.